The source of this T cell receptor (beta chain) is a study of CD8 T cells in Susac syndrome. When the RNA was reverse transcribed, random hexamers were used with an input of about 0.45 to 1 ug. TCRdb ran MiXCR on the immunoSEQ multiplex PCR reads and lists one entry per CDR3 protein. The sample has roughly 120,000 distinct CDR3 sequences, 90% to 95% seen once. Between the trimmed V and J ends, which lost 0 bases and 4 bases, there was a span of 13 bases. This CDR3 is 16 amino acids long. The germline V gene encodes CDR1 SGHTA and CDR2 FQGNSA. Sequencing was carried out using CD4+ T cells from PBMCs. This receptor was taken from a human donor in good health. The genes are TRBV7-2 and TRBJ1-5, with D perhaps TRBD1 (6 bases). CDR3 sequence (DNA): TGTGCCAGCAGCTTAGCCCCCGGCCAGGGGAATCAGCCCCAGCATTTT. It specifies CASSLAPGQGNQPQHF.